Following are 23 T cell receptor beta chains from one sample sequenced in a study of blood T cells in healthy people across ages. The use of a sample-barcoded 5' primer and a J-beta primer mix characterized a second PCR of about 6 to 11 cycles. From the 5' RACE reads, TCRdb called clonotypes with MiXCR, one entry per CDR3 protein. The sample contains about 1,400,000 distinct CDR3 sequences, approximately 38% of which appear only once. Sequencing was done on a sample of blood. The receptors stem from a woman aged 18-29 years in good health.

The rearrangement joins TRBV7-9 to TRBJ2-7, with D possibly called TRBD1 or TRBD2 (7 bases each). Germline-derived CDR1 and CDR2 are SEHNR and FQNEAQ (reference sequence). V lost 0 bases and J lost 2, with 20 bases in between. This CDR3 comprises 18 residues. CDR3 protein: CASSLALGSAGGAYEQYF. In DNA form, the CDR3 reads TGTGCCAGCAGCTTAGCCCTGGGTTCGGCAGGGGGGGCCTACGAGCAGTACTTC.

This clonotype has just a few counts. The J gene is TRBJ2-1, the V gene TRBV7-9, with TRBD2 as a possible D gene (5 bases). CDR3 length: 15 amino acids. Trimming pared 3 bases from V and 5 bases from J, leaving 14 bases between. Germline CDR1 and CDR2: SEHNR and FQNEAQ (reference sequence). CDR3 sequence: CASSLGVAPHNEQFF. The CDR3 DNA is TGTGCCAGCAGCTTGGGAGTAGCGCCCCACAATGAGCAGTTCTTC. Drawing the rest from reference TRBV7-9 and TRBJ2-1, the complete variable domain is DTGVSQNPRHKITKRGQNVTFRCDPISEHNRLYWYRQTLGQGPEFLTYFQNEAQLEKSRLLSDRFSAERPKGSFSTLEIQRTEQGDSAMYLCASSLGVAPHNEQFFGPGTRLTVL.

The chain is built from TRBV20-1 and TRBJ1-5; D is uncertain. Trimming removed 1 base from V and 4 bases from J, with 8 bases in between. The germline CDR1 and CDR2 sequences are DFQATT and SNEGSKA (reference sequence). The CDR3 length is 13 residues. DNA for the CDR3: TGCAGTGCTAGAGCCAGCAATAATCAGCCCCAGCATTTT. Residues: CSARASNNQPQHF.

Only a few counts were recorded for this clonotype. The chain joins TRBV6-1 to TRBJ1-4; a possible D gene is TRBD1 (6 bases). Germline V gene lookup returns CDR1 MNHNS and CDR2 SASEGT. CDR3 length equals 13 residues. This CDR3 reads CAITGLTAEKLFF. The CDR3 DNA reads TGTGCTATAACAGGGCTTACGGCCGAAAAACTGTTTTTT.

V usage is TRBV5-1 and J usage is TRBJ2-3, with D possibly TRBD1 on 6 matching bases. V lost 0 bases and J 2 bases, leaving 13 bases between the germline ends. Per the germline V gene, CDR1 is SGHRS and CDR2 is YFSETQ. This CDR3 is 16 amino acids long. The CDR3 sequence is CASSLVADSYTDTQYF. The CDR3, as DNA: TGCGCCAGCAGCTTGGTCGCGGACAGCTACACAGATACGCAGTATTTT.

The genes are TRBV7-9 and TRBJ2-7, with TRBD1 matching 8 bases. The CDR3 runs 15 residues. Germline-derived CDR1 and CDR2 are SEHNR and FQNEAQ (reference sequence). J lost 6 bases, V lost 2 bases, and 9 bases had no gene match. The CDR3 DNA is TGTGCCAGCAGCTTATCTTCACCAGGGGGCGGCGAGCAGTACTTC. It encodes CASSLSSPGGGEQYF.

This clonotype was counted between two and nine times. The chain couples TRBV6-1 to TRBJ2-1; 8 nucleotides agree with TRBD2. The trim removed 6 bases at V and 1 base at J, leaving 11 bases unmatched. Germline CDR1 reads MNHNS; CDR2 reads SASEGT. This CDR3 spans 17 amino acids. The CDR3 nucleotides are TGTGCCAGCAGCGCCGGGGGGGGCTCGCGATCCTACAATGAGCAGTTCTTC. Residues: CASSAGGGSRSYNEQFF.

In this sample, this clonotype turned up a few times. The rearrangement links TRBV3-1 to TRBJ2-7, with TRBD2 as a possible D gene (5 bases). CDR3 size: 14 residues. CDR1 is LGHDT, CDR2 YNNKEL, per germline (reference sequence). Trimming left V 0 bases short and J 2 bases short, with 8 bases between. CDR3 in amino acids: CASSQERLPYEQYF. The CDR3 region has the DNA TGTGCCAGCAGCCAAGAGAGACTACCCTACGAGCAGTACTTC.

The V and J genes are TRBV3-1 and TRBJ2-3, with D uncertain. The CDR3 extends over 15 amino acids. Germline lookup yields CDR1 LGHDT and CDR2 YNNKEL (reference sequence). Trimming took off 2 bases at V and 2 bases at J, with 11 bases between the two ends. The CDR3 spells CASSQLDRTTDTQYF. CDR3 nucleotide sequence: TGTGCCAGCAGCCAACTTGATAGAACCACAGATACGCAGTATTTT.

Of note for this clonotype: Sequence at one end of the junction differs from germline and may be a read error. This chain uses TRBV5-5 with TRBJ2-7; no clear D gene. Gene TRBJ2-4 matches the end of the DNA better, so the J call may be wrong. The CDR3 runs 15 residues. Germline values: CDR1 SGHKS, CDR2 YYEKEE (reference sequence). Written as DNA, the CDR3 is TGTACCAGCAGCTTAAACGGAGTCCCATCAGACATTCAGTACTTC. This translates into CTSSLNGVPSDIQYF.

The chain uses TRBV20-1 and TRBJ2-1; D might be TRBD2 (7 bases). Trimming took 5 bases from V and 7 from J, leaving 18 bases between them. The germline gives CDR1 DFQATT, CDR2 SNEGSKA (reference sequence). The CDR3 contains 14 residues. The CDR3 loop is CSAPNAGAGNEQFF. As DNA, the CDR3 is TGCAGTGCTCCTAATGCGGGGGCGGGGAATGAGCAGTTCTTC.

The V call is TRBV21-1, the J call TRBJ1-2. TRBV21-1 is labeled a pseudogene. The CDR3 runs 12 residues. CDR3 region: CTSSKELQGYTF. DNA of the CDR3: TGTACCAGCAGCAAAGAACTTCAGGGCTACACCTTC.

As for this clonotype: An end of the junction differs from the germline gene, which may be a read error. The rearrangement uses TRBV10-3 and TRBJ2-3; maybe TRBD2 (5 bases). CDR1 and CDR2 (germline): ENHRY, SYGVKD. This CDR3 is 16 amino acids long. CDR3 region: CAISEFFGLTSDTQYF. In DNA form, the CDR3 reads TGTGCCATTAGTGAGTTTTTTGGACTCACTTCAGATACGCAGTATTTT.

This clonotype appeared a single time. The DNA of the CDR3 is TGTGCCAGCAGCCTTACAGGGGTAGCCAATGAGCAGTTCTTC. It specifies CASSLTGVANEQFF. This rearrangement joins TRBV4-2 to TRBJ2-1, with 7 bases aligning to TRBD1. The germline CDR1 and CDR2 sequences are LGHNA and YNFKEQ. The J segment lost 6 bases and the V segment lost 4 bases, leaving 6 bases of the junction unmatched. This CDR3 contains 14 residues.

In its sample, this clonotype was seen many times. The J gene is TRBJ2-7, the V gene TRBV5-1; tentatively, D is TRBD1 (5 bases). The V gene lost 2 bases and the J gene lost 3 bases, with 9 bases spanning the gap. CDR3 length: 13 residues. The germline V gene has CDR1 SGHRS and CDR2 YFSETQ. The CDR3 loop is CASSLGDNYEQYF. For the CDR3, the DNA is TGCGCCAGCAGCTTAGGGGATAACTACGAGCAGTACTTC.

The sample holds a few counts of this clonotype. The chain recombines TRBV20-1 with TRBJ1-5; tentative D call: TRBD1 (5 bases). Trimming removed 2 bases from V and 3 bases from J, with 8 bases in between. Per germline, CDR1 DFQATT and CDR2 SNEGSKA (reference sequence). The CDR3 contains 13 residues. CDR3 residues: CSARSGLNQPQHF. CDR3 DNA: TGCAGTGCTAGATCAGGGCTCAATCAGCCCCAGCATTTT.

This clonotype was seen a handful of times. This chain links TRBV12-3 or TRBV12-4 with TRBJ1-6, with 7 bases fitting TRBD1. The CDR3 length is 16 residues. The trim removed 3 bases at V and 6 bases at J, leaving 8 bases unmatched. The CDR3 loop reads CASSFRQGGGNSPLHF. The CDR3 DNA reads as TGTGCCAGCAGTTTCAGACAGGGCGGGGGTAATTCACCCCTCCACTTT.

This sequence joins TRBV9 and TRBJ2-2, with TRBD2 matching over 7 bases. In germline, CDR1 is SGDLS, CDR2 YYNGEE. This CDR3 region has 15 residues. V lost 0 bases, J lost 4 bases, and 3 bases stayed unmatched. The DNA of the CDR3 is TGTGCCAGCAGCGTAGACCTAGCGGCCACCGGGGAGCTGTTTTTT. Its translation is CASSVDLAATGELFF.

The rearrangement uses TRBV4-1 and TRBJ2-7; 9 positions agree with TRBD2. V gave up 0 bases and J gave up 4 bases; unmatched junction bases: 7. This CDR3 has 16 residues. Looked up from germline, CDR1 is MGHRA and CDR2 is YSYEKL. For the CDR3, the DNA is TGCGCCAGCAGCCAAGAAAGGGTAGCGGGAGTTTACGAGCAGTACTTC. The encoded protein is CASSQERVAGVYEQYF.

The table lists this clonotype with a few counts. The chain joins TRBV20-1 to TRBJ1-2, with D tentatively TRBD1 (6 bases). Trimming removed 5 bases from V and 7 bases from J, with 17 bases in between. Looked up from germline, CDR1 is DFQATT and CDR2 is SNEGSKA (reference sequence). CDR3 length: 13 amino acids. The CDR3 coding sequence is TGCAGTGCTCCCGGTAGGGGGGGAGGTGGCTACACCTTC. Its translation is CSAPGRGGGGYTF.

Ten or more counts support this clonotype. The chain joins TRBV7-2 to TRBJ2-3, with D uncertain. The CDR3 extends over 12 amino acids. Germline V gene lookup returns CDR1 SGHTA and CDR2 FQGNSA. The V gene lost 0 bases and the J gene lost 5 bases, with 3 bases spanning the gap. The CDR3 DNA follows: TGTGCCAGCAGCTTAGCCCTAGATACGCAGTATTTT. Translating it yields CASSLALDTQYF.

This chain links TRBV7-9 with TRBJ2-5, with D tentatively TRBD1 (8 bases). The germline CDR1 and CDR2 sequences are SEHNR and FQNEAQ (reference sequence). The CDR3 contains 14 residues. The V end lost 7 bases, the J end lost 5 bases, and 17 bases lay between the germline ends. CDR3 loop: CASTGQGGLETQYF. In DNA form, the CDR3 reads TGTGCCAGCACTGGACAGGGAGGGTTGGAGACCCAGTACTTC.

CDR3 coding DNA: TGTGCCAGCAGCCACGGTTATGGGGATCAGCCCCAGCATTTT. Residues: CASSHGYGDQPQHF. The V and J genes are TRBV3-1 and TRBJ1-5; D gene ambiguous. Germline values: CDR1 LGHDT, CDR2 YNNKEL (reference sequence). Trimming removed 3 bases at V and 5 bases at J, with 11 bases between. The CDR3 loop spans 14 amino acids.